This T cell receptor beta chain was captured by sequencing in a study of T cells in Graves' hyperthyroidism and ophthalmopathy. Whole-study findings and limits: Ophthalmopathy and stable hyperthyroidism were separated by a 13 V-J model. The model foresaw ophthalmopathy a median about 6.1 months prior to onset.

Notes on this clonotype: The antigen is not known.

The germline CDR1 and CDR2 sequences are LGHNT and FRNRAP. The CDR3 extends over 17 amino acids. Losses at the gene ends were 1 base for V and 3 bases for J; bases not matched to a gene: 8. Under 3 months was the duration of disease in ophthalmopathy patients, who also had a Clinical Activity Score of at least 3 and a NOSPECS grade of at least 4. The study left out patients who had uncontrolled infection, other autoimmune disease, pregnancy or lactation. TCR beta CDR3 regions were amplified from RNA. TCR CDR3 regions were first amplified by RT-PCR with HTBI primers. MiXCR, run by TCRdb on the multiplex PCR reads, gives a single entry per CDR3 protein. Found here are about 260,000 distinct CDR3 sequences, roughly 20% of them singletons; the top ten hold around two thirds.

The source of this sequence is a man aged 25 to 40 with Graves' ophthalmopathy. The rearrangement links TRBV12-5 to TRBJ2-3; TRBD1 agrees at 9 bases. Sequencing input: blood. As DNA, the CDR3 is TGTGCTAGTGGTTTGGCAAGGGGACAGGGAGGGACAGATACGCAGTATTTT. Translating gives CASGLARGQGGTDTQYF.